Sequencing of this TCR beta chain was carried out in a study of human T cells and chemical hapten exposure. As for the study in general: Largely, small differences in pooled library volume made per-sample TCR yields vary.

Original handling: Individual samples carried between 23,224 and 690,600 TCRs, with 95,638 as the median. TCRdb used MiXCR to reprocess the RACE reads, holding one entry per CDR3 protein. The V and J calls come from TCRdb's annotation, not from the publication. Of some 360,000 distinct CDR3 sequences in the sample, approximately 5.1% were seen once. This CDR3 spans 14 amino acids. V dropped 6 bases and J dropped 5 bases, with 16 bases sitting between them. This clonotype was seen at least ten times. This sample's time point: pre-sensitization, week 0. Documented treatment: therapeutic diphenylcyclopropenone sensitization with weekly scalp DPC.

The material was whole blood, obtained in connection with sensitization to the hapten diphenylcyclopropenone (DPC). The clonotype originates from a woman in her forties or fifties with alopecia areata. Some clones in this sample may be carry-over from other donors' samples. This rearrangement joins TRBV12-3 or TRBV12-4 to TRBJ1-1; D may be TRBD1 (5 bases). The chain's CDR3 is CASRGGALGTEAFF. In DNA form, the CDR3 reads TGTGCCAGCAGGGGCGGGGCCCTGGGTACTGAAGCTTTCTTT.